These T cell receptor beta chains were read from a single sample in a study of radiotherapy plus CTLA-4 blockade in lung cancer. Assay used: immunoSEQ multiplex PCR; TCRdb lists only in-frame clones, some missing. Of around 85,000 clones in the sample, approximately 83% were seen once. The sequencing used peripheral blood, collected from a patient treated with radiotherapy plus ipilimumab. These TCRs come from a human donor with non-small cell lung cancer who had a partial response to radiotherapy plus ipilimumab. Both conserved end residues are part of each CDR3. Fields, in order: V gene, clone size, J gene, D gene, CDR3 protein, CDR3 DNA. A D gene is named only where the DNA matches it firmly. The size of a clone is reported for some rows only, either as once, few or many, or as a class for expanded clones.

TRBV19	-	TRBJ1-2	-	CASSILDSNGYTF	TGTGCCAGTAGTATTCTGGACTCCAATGGCTACACCTTC
TRBV4-3	-	TRBJ2-6	TRBD1	CASSQDVDRGYSGANVLTF	TGCGCCAGCAGCCAAGATGTTGACAGGGGATACTCTGGGGCCAACGTCCTGACTTTC
TRBV4-3	-	TRBJ2-5	-	CASSQQIAETQYF	TGCGCCAGCAGCCAACAAATAGCTGAGACCCAGTACTTC
TRBV30	-	TRBJ2-7	TRBD2	CAWTPSRGLAVRYEQYF	TGTGCCTGGACTCCCTCTCGCGGACTAGCGGTGAGGTACGAGCAGTACTTC
TRBV7-7	-	TRBJ2-2	-	CASSLGDTGELFF	TGTGCTAGCAGCTTAGGAGACACCGGGGAGCTGTTTTTT
TRBV7-9	-	TRBJ2-1	-	CASSGRDNEQFF	TGTGCCAGCAGCGGCCGGGACAATGAGCAGTTCTTC
TRBV28	-	TRBJ1-2	-	CASSLGQGSGYTF	TGTGCCAGCAGTTTAGGGCAGGGGAGCGGCTACACCTTC
TRBV5-8	-	TRBJ2-1	TRBD2	CASSLGFGTIEQFF	TGTGCCAGCAGCTTGGGGTTCGGGACTATTGAGCAGTTCTTC
TRBV4-1	-	TRBJ2-1	-	CASSQDRQEQFF	TGCGCCAGCAGCCAAGATCGACAGGAGCAGTTCTTC
TRBV6-5	-	TRBJ1-5	-	CASRDTKNSNQPQHF	TGTGCCAGCAGAGACACGAAAAATAGCAATCAGCCCCAGCATTTT
TRBV2	once	TRBJ2-7	-	CASSPSSYEQYF	TGTGCCAGCAGTCCCAGCTCCTACGAGCAGTACTTC
TRBV5-1	-	TRBJ2-5	TRBD2	CASSLMGGETQYF	TGCGCCAGCAGCTTGATGGGAGGGGAGACCCAGTACTTC
TRBV27	-	TRBJ1-1	TRBD1	CASSLFYRDRGREAPEAFF	TGTGCCAGCAGTTTATTTTACCGGGACAGGGGGCGCGAGGCCCCTGAAGCTTTCTTT
TRBV19	-	TRBJ1-4	TRBD1	CASSRTGFNEKLFF	TGTGCCAGTAGTCGGACAGGATTTAATGAAAAACTGTTTTTT
TRBV30	-	TRBJ1-2	-	CAWSDYKNDYGYTF	TGTGCCTGGAGTGATTACAAAAACGACTATGGCTACACCTTC
TRBV7-2	-	TRBJ2-3	-	CASSLGHTDTQYF	TGTGCCAGCAGCTTAGGACATACAGATACGCAGTATTTT
TRBV30	-	TRBJ1-1	-	CAWSIDSRSEAFF	TGTGCCTGGAGTATAGACTCGAGATCTGAAGCTTTCTTT
TRBV28	-	TRBJ2-3	-	CASSLAPGTDTQYF	TGTGCCAGCAGTTTGGCACCTGGCACAGATACGCAGTATTTT
TRBV6-5	-	TRBJ2-3	-	CASRLLATDTQYF	TGTGCCAGCAGATTACTAGCAACAGATACGCAGTATTTT
TRBV27	-	TRBJ2-3	TRBD2	CASSSPTSGLTDTQYF	TGTGCCAGCAGTTCCCCGACTAGCGGACTCACAGATACGCAGTATTTT
TRBV21-1	few	TRBJ1-5	-	CASSKGETGTNSNQPQHF	TGTGCCAGCAGCAAGGGCGAGACAGGAACGAATAGCAATCAGCCCCAGCATTTT
TRBV2	-	TRBJ2-7	TRBD1	CASSWTGSGEQYF	TGTGCCAGCAGCTGGACAGGGTCTGGGGAGCAGTACTTC
TRBV11-2	-	TRBJ1-1	TRBD1	CASSLGQGAQMNTEAFF	TGTGCCAGCAGCTTAGGACAGGGGGCCCAAATGAACACTGAGGCTTTCTTT
TRBV28	few	TRBJ1-3	TRBD1	CASSGGASGNTIYF	TGTGCCAGTTCAGGGGGAGCTTCTGGAAACACCATATATTTT
TRBV11-3	-	TRBJ1-1	-	CASSLGGVGNTEAFF	TGTGCCAGCAGCTTAGGGGGGGTTGGGAACACTGAAGCTTTCTTT
TRBV4-2	-	TRBJ2-5	-	CASSRRVAPGEETQYF	TGTGCCTCCTCGCGGAGGGTAGCGCCGGGCGAGGAGACCCAGTACTTC
TRBV5-1	-	TRBJ2-7	TRBD2	CASSEGLAGGSDGEQYF	TGCGCCAGCAGCGAGGGACTAGCGGGAGGTTCTGACGGCGAGCAGTACTTC
TRBV5-1	-	TRBJ2-5	TRBD2	CASEETGGAAETQYF	TGCGCCAGCGAGGAGACGGGAGGGGCAGCGGAGACCCAGTACTTC
TRBV6-1	-	TRBJ1-2	TRBD1	CASSIQGDGYTF	TGTGCCAGCAGTATACAGGGGGATGGCTACACCTTC
TRBV6-5	few	TRBJ2-5	-	CASSASMGGGETQYF	TGTGCCAGCAGTGCAAGTATGGGAGGGGGAGAGACCCAGTACTTC
TRBV28	-	TRBJ1-1	TRBD1	CASSLANRGLTEAFF	TGTGCCAGCAGTTTGGCAAACAGGGGGCTTACTGAAGCTTTCTTT
TRBV29-1	-	TRBJ2-3	TRBD2	CSVTSGTDTQYF	TGCAGCGTGACTAGCGGCACAGATACGCAGTATTTT
TRBV5-4	-	TRBJ2-1	TRBD2	CASSPGLAGVGGNEQFF	TGTGCCAGCAGCCCTGGACTAGCGGGAGTCGGGGGTAATGAGCAGTTCTTC
TRBV5-1	-	TRBJ2-1	-	CASSLAWGVSYNEQFF	TGCGCCAGCAGCTTGGCTTGGGGGGTATCCTACAATGAGCAGTTCTTC
TRBV30	-	TRBJ2-5	-	CAWSVDYMHGTQYF	TGTGCCTGGAGTGTGGACTATATGCACGGGACCCAGTACTTC
TRBV12-2	-	TRBJ2-1	-	CASRLANRTVGGVCGNEQFF	TGTGCAAGTCGCTTAGCGAATAGGACTGTGGGAGGCGTATGTGGGAATGAGCAGTTCTTC
TRBV6-6	once	TRBJ1-3	-	CASSYSSRDTIYF	TGTGCCAGCAGTTACTCGAGCAGGGACACCATATATTTT
TRBV5-8	once	TRBJ1-6	TRBD1	CASSSPGQSTLNSPLHF	TGTGCCAGCAGCTCCCCGGGACAGTCAACTCTCAATTCACCCCTCCACTTT
TRBV7-9	-	TRBJ2-7	-	CASSPRQPAYEQYF	TGTGCCAGCAGCCCAAGACAGCCAGCCTACGAGCAGTACTTC
TRBV28	-	TRBJ1-5	-	CASSPLRGLSNQPQHF	TGTGCCAGCAGTCCCCTTAGGGGTCTGAGCAATCAGCCCCAGCATTTT
TRBV6-5	-	TRBJ2-7	TRBD1	CASNRQGAYEQYF	TGTGCCAGCAACAGACAGGGGGCCTACGAGCAGTACTTC
TRBV10-3	-	TRBJ2-3	-	CAIRGGQTSTDTQYF	TGTGCCATCAGGGGGGGGCAGACGAGCACAGATACGCAGTATTTT